These T cell receptor beta chains were read from a single sample in a study of naive and memory T cell subsets. TCRdb fed the UMI-ligation and nested PCR reads into MiXCR, producing one record per CDR3 protein. This table has approximately 140,000 distinct CDR3 sequences, about 23% appearing once. What was sequenced was naive CD4+ T cells from blood. These receptors originate from a human donor in good health. The CDR3 runs from the conserved cysteine through the conserved F or W. D genes are given only for firm matches. Not every row has a clone size; where given, it reads once, few, many or a size class.

D gene,clone size,V gene,CDR3 length,J gene,CDR3 DNA,CDR3 protein
-,-,TRBV12-3/TRBV12-4,22,TRBJ1-3,TGTGCCAGCAGTTTGACGGTAGCCAACTTTCAGAGGGGAAGGATCTCTGGAAACACCATATATTTT,CASSLTVANFQRGRISGNTIYF
-,-,TRBV5-1,17,TRBJ2-1,TGCGCCAGCAGCCCGCGCCGCCAGGGCGGCTCCTACAATGAGCAGTTCTTC,CASSPRRQGGSYNEQFF
-,-,TRBV10-2,16,TRBJ2-2,TGCGCCAGCAGTGAGAAGGGGCTAGCGAGAACCGGGGAGCTGTTTTTT,CASSEKGLARTGELFF
-,many,TRBV7-2,16,TRBJ2-7,TGTGCCAGCAGACGAGCGACGACCCCAACGGCCTACGAGCAGTACTTC,CASRRATTPTAYEQYF
-,many,TRBV25-1,16,TRBJ2-2,TGTGCCAGCAGTGTTTACGGCAGGCGCAACACCGGGGAGCTGTTTTTT,CASSVYGRRNTGELFF
-,few,TRBV7-6,12,TRBJ2-2,TGTGCCAGCAGCTCCCCTGGTGGGGAGCTGTTTTTT,CASSSPGGELFF
TRBD2,many,TRBV11-2,14,TRBJ2-1,TGTGCCAGCAGCTCACCGGGAGGTTGGAATGAGCAGTTCTTC,CASSSPGGWNEQFF
-,few,TRBV12-3/TRBV12-4,12,TRBJ1-2,TGTGCCAGCAGTTTAGACAACTATGGCTACACCTTC,CASSLDNYGYTF
TRBD1,-,TRBV7-9,18,TRBJ2-1,TGTGCCAGCAGCCCAATCTACGGGACAGGTAGCTCCTACAATGAGCAGTTCTTC,CASSPIYGTGSSYNEQFF
-,few,TRBV4-1,15,TRBJ2-7,TGCGCCAGCAGCCAACTCCAGCTAAGGTCCTACGAGCAGTACTTC,CASSQLQLRSYEQYF
TRBD2,-,TRBV7-2,15,TRBJ2-7,TGTGCCAGCAGCTTAGCTACTAGCGCGACCTACGAGCAGTACTTC,CASSLATSATYEQYF
TRBD1,-,TRBV7-8,16,TRBJ2-7,TGTGCCAGCAGCTTAGAACCGGGACAGGGCGTCCACGAGCAGTACTTC,CASSLEPGQGVHEQYF
-,few,TRBV12-3/TRBV12-4,15,TRBJ1-1,TGTGCCAGCAGTTCAAAAAAACAGGTGAACACTGAAGCTTTCTTT,CASSSKKQVNTEAFF
TRBD1,few,TRBV28,14,TRBJ2-7,TGTGCCAGCAGGGCGGACAGGGGGCCATACGAGCAGTACTTC,CASRADRGPYEQYF
-,few,TRBV27,15,TRBJ1-2,TGTGCCAGCAGTTTATCGATCTCGGATCGGTATGGCTACACCTTC,CASSLSISDRYGYTF
-,-,TRBV28,15,TRBJ2-1,TGTGCCAGCAGTTTATTAGCGACGACGGTAAATGAGCAGTTCTTC,CASSLLATTVNEQFF
TRBD1,few,TRBV6-2/TRBV6-3,13,TRBJ2-7,TGTGCCAGCAAAAGGACAGGGGCCTACGAGCAGTACTTC,CASKRTGAYEQYF
-,-,TRBV25-1,16,TRBJ1-4,TGTGCCAGCAGTCCGGGACTGACCTCAACTAATGAAAAACTGTTTTTT,CASSPGLTSTNEKLFF
-,-,TRBV5-1,14,TRBJ2-2,TGCGCCAGCCGTGACCATATTTTGGTCGGGGAGCTGTTTTTT,CASRDHILVGELFF
TRBD2,once,TRBV19,14,TRBJ2-7,TGTGCCAGTAGTATGAATAGCGGGAGCTACGAGCAGTACTTC,CASSMNSGSYEQYF
-,few,TRBV6-2/TRBV6-3,13,TRBJ1-5,TGTGCCAGCAGTACTGGGGGGGGTCAGCCCCAGCATTTT,CASSTGGGQPQHF
TRBD1,-,TRBV6-5,15,TRBJ2-7,TGTGCCAGCAGTTCCACAGGGGCCCAAGGTAACGAGCAGTACTTC,CASSSTGAQGNEQYF
-,few,TRBV5-1,18,TRBJ2-4,TGCGCCAGCAGCTTGGCCGATACAGGGAGTGGGGCCAAAAACATTCAGTACTTC,CASSLADTGSGAKNIQYF
TRBD1,few,TRBV28,15,TRBJ2-7,TGTGCCAGCCGTTCAACAGGGGGGTTAACCTACGAGCAGTACTTC,CASRSTGGLTYEQYF
TRBD2,-,TRBV29-1,15,TRBJ2-3,TGCAGCGTTGGGGGACTAGCGGGATTATCAGATACGCAGTATTTT,CSVGGLAGLSDTQYF
-,few,TRBV28,15,TRBJ1-4,TGTGCCAGCAGAGGGTTAGGGACGGGTAATGAAAAACTGTTTTTT,CASRGLGTGNEKLFF
-,many,TRBV30,12,TRBJ2-1,TGTGCCTGGAGCACAGGGGGGGTCGGGCAGTTCTTC,CAWSTGGVGQFF
TRBD2,few,TRBV20-1,12,TRBJ2-5,TGCAGTGCTAGGGCTAGCGGAGAGACCCAGTACTTC,CSARASGETQYF
TRBD2,many,TRBV12-3/TRBV12-4,15,TRBJ2-3,TGTGCCAGCAGTTTCTCACTAGCGAACCAAGATACGCAGTATTTT,CASSFSLANQDTQYF
TRBD2,-,TRBV30,16,TRBJ2-7,TGTGCCTGGAGTGTCCTGACTAGCGGGAGGGCCGAAGAGCAGTACTTC,CAWSVLTSGRAEEQYF
TRBD2,few,TRBV28,16,TRBJ2-7,TGTGCCAGCAGTTCCCTCCGGACTAGCGCAGCCTACGAGCAGTACTTC,CASSSLRTSAAYEQYF
-,few,TRBV7-2,14,TRBJ1-1,TGTGCCAGCAGCTTAAGACGGGGCGGAACTGAAGCTTTCTTT,CASSLRRGGTEAFF
TRBD1,many,TRBV18,18,TRBJ2-7,TGTGCCAGCTCACCACCCGGGACAGGGAGTCATCTTGGGTACGAGCAGTACTTC,CASSPPGTGSHLGYEQYF
TRBD2,-,TRBV6-5,17,TRBJ2-1,TGTGCCAGCAGTTACTCGATTGAAGCGGGAGCCTACAATGAGCAGTTCTTC,CASSYSIEAGAYNEQFF
-,-,TRBV10-3,14,TRBJ2-5,TGTGCCATCAGACAGGGATCGGGCCAAGAGACCCAGTACTTC,CAIRQGSGQETQYF
-,few,TRBV21-1,11,TRBJ2-7,TGTGCCAGGTCGTTGCCGTACGAGCAGTACTTC,CARSLPYEQYF
TRBD1,-,TRBV6-5,15,TRBJ1-2,TGTGCCAGCAGGAGAACCGGGACAGGGGGCAGAGGCTACACCTTC,CASRRTGTGGRGYTF
-,-,TRBV12-3/TRBV12-4,15,TRBJ2-1,TGTGCCAGCAGTTTAGTCACGCGCTTGGGGAATGAGCAGTTCTTC,CASSLVTRLGNEQFF
TRBD1,-,TRBV29-1,14,TRBJ1-2,TGCAGCGTTGAGGGACAGGGGAGACCCTATGGCTACACCTTC,CSVEGQGRPYGYTF
TRBD2,few,TRBV30,15,TRBJ2-7,TGTGCCTGGGGACGGGGGGGCCCCGTAGGCTACGAGCAGTACTTC,CAWGRGGPVGYEQYF
-,-,TRBV11-2,15,TRBJ2-7,TGTGCCAGCAGCTTAGGGCCGGGACCTCTCCGCGAGCAGTACTTC,CASSLGPGPLREQYF
-,-,TRBV5-1,16,TRBJ2-4,TGCGCCAGCAGCTTGAACCCAGGGCGAGCCAAAAACATTCAGTACTTC,CASSLNPGRAKNIQYF
-,-,TRBV4-3,17,TRBJ2-3,TGCGCCAGCAGCCAAGCCCCCGGGGGCACAGGGGCCGATACGCAGTATTTT,CASSQAPGGTGADTQYF
TRBD2,-,TRBV20-1,17,TRBJ2-1,TGCAGTGCTAGAGCCCGACAACTACCTAGCGGGAGAGAAGAGCAGTTCTTC,CSARARQLPSGREEQFF
-,many,TRBV5-6,11,TRBJ1-2,TGTGCCAGCAGCTCCAACTATGGCTACACCTTC,CASSSNYGYTF
TRBD2,-,TRBV24-1,15,TRBJ2-1,TGTGCCACCAGTGCGACTAGCGGGAGGGCCGGTGAGCAGTTCTTC,CATSATSGRAGEQFF